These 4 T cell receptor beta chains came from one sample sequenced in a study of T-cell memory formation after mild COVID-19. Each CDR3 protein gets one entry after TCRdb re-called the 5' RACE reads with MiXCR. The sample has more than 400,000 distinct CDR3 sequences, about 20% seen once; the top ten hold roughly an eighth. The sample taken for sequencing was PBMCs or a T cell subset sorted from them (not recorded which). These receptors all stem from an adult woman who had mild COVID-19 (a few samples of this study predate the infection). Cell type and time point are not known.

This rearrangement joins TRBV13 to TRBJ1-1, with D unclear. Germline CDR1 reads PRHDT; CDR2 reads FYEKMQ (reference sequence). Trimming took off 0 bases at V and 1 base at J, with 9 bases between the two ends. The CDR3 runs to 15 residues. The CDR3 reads CASSLGSTPNTEAFF. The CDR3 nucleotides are TGTGCCAGCAGCTTAGGGTCCACCCCGAACACTGAAGCTTTCTTT.

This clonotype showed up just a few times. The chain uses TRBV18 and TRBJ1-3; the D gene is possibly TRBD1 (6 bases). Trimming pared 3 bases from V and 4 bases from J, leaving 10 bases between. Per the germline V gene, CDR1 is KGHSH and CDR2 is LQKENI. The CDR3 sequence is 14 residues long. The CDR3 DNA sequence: TGTGCCAGCTCACCCCGGGACACCGGAAACACCATATATTTT. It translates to CASSPRDTGNTIYF.

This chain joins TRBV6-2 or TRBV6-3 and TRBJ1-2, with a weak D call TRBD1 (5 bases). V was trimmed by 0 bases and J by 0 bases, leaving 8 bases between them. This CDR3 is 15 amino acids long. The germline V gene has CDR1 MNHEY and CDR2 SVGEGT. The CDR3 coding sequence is TGTGCCAGCAGTTACTCCGGACAAGCTAACTATGGCTACACCTTC. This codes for CASSYSGQANYGYTF.

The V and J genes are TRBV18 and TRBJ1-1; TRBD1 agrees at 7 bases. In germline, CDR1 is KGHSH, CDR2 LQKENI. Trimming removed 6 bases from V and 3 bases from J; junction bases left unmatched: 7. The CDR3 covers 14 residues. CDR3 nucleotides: TGTGCCAGCTCCCCAGGCAGGGGGGACACTGAAGCTTTCTTT. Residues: CASSPGRGDTEAFF.